These T cell receptor beta chains were read from a single sample in a study of T cell responses to AZD1222 COVID-19 vaccine. Generated by immunoSEQ multiplex PCR, the TCRdb table keeps only in-frame clones and is missing some. The sample has tens of thousands of clones; 87% are singletons. This specimen was peripheral blood, taken on day 0 of AZD1222 vaccination. The source is an adult in good health. CDR3s include the opening cysteine and the closing phenylalanine or tryptophan. A D gene is named only where the DNA matches it firmly. Rows may omit the clone size; those that give it use once, few, many or a size class.

D gene,J gene,clone size,V gene,CDR3 protein,CDR3 DNA
.,TRBJ2-5,.,TRBV28,CASSFKTGIETQYF,TGTGCCAGCAGTTTTAAGACAGGTATTGAGACCCAGTACTTC
TRBD1,TRBJ1-3,few,TRBV12-3/TRBV12-4,CASSPTGGNTIYF,TGTGCCAGCAGTCCGACAGGGGGAAACACCATATATTTT
.,TRBJ1-1,.,TRBV10-3,CAISESRAGTAFF,TGTGCCATCAGTGAGTCGAGGGCAGGGACTGCTTTCTTT
TRBD1,TRBJ1-4,.,TRBV9,CASSDSGQTTNEKLFF,TGTGCCAGCAGCGACTCGGGACAGACAACTAATGAAAAACTGTTTTTT
.,TRBJ2-3,.,TRBV14,CASSQMDTQYF,TGTGCCAGCAGCCAGATGGATACGCAGTATTTT
.,TRBJ2-3,.,TRBV7-3,CASSSEEDTQYF,TGTGCCAGCAGCTCCGAGGAGGATACGCAGTATTTT
.,TRBJ2-1,.,TRBV9,CASSVALTGVNEQFF,TGTGCCAGCAGCGTAGCCCTAACGGGGGTCAATGAGCAGTTCTTC
TRBD1,TRBJ2-3,.,TRBV30,CAWTRQGADTQYF,TGTGCCTGGACGCGGCAGGGGGCAGATACGCAGTATTTT
.,TRBJ1-3,.,TRBV2,CASSENFSGNTIYF,TGTGCCAGCAGTGAAAATTTCTCTGGAAACACCATATATTTT
.,TRBJ1-1,.,TRBV6-1,CASSENHWLAGTEAFF,TGTGCCAGCAGTGAAAATCATTGGTTAGCAGGGACTGAAGCTTTCTTT
.,TRBJ1-4,.,TRBV4-2,CASSQDIGAHPTNEKLFF,TGTGCCAGCAGCCAAGATATTGGAGCCCACCCAACTAATGAAAAACTGTTTTTT
.,TRBJ1-6,.,TRBV7-8,CASSLDRNNSPLHF,TGTGCCAGCAGCCTCGACAGGAATAATTCACCCCTCCACTTT
.,TRBJ2-5,.,TRBV11-2,CASSLLSYQETQYF,TGTGCCAGCAGCTTACTTTCATACCAAGAGACCCAGTACTTC
.,TRBJ2-7,.,TRBV6-1,CASSESLLRLLYEQYF,TGTGCCAGCAGTGAATCACTGCTCCGTCTCCTATACGAGCAGTACTTC
.,TRBJ2-3,.,TRBV29-1,CSVEAQGSQWSNFDTQYF,TGCAGCGTTGAAGCCCAGGGTAGTCAGTGGTCTAATTTCGATACGCAGTATTTT
.,TRBJ2-1,once,TRBV10-1,CASSESGLAGVNEQFF,TGCGCCAGCAGTGAGTCCGGTCTTGCAGGCGTTAATGAGCAGTTCTTC
.,TRBJ1-5,.,TRBV7-2,CASSSFSNQPQHF,TGTGCCAGCAGCTCGTTTAGCAATCAGCCCCAGCATTTT
.,TRBJ2-5,.,TRBV9,CASSVRWYSQETQYF,TGTGCCAGCAGCGTAAGGTGGTACAGTCAAGAGACCCAGTACTTC
.,TRBJ2-3,.,TRBV29-1,CSVGGGPSTDTQYF,TGCAGCGTTGGGGGGGGCCCTAGCACAGATACGCAGTATTTT
TRBD1,TRBJ1-2,.,TRBV6-5,CASSPGQGLNGYTF,TGTGCCAGCAGTCCGGGACAGGGGTTGAATGGCTACACCTTC
.,TRBJ2-7,.,TRBV5-5,CASRQADYEQYF,TGTGCCAGCAGACAAGCGGATTACGAGCAGTACTTC
TRBD1,TRBJ1-3,.,TRBV28,CATVEDREENTIYF,TGTGCCACCGTCGAGGACAGGGAGGAAAACACCATATATTTT
.,TRBJ1-4,.,TRBV6-2/TRBV6-3,CASSALDESGGKLFF,TGTGCCAGCAGTGCTCTGGACGAATCAGGAGGAAAACTGTTTTTT
.,TRBJ1-4,few,TRBV3-1/TRBV3-2,CASSPRQSNEKLFF,TGTGCCAGCAGCCCACGACAGTCAAATGAAAAACTGTTTTTT
.,TRBJ1-6,.,TRBV30,CAWAGNGPSPLHF,TGTGCCTGGGCGGGCAACGGGCCTTCACCCCTCCACTTT
.,TRBJ1-1,.,TRBV3-1/TRBV3-2,CASSPTAGGKGEAFF,TGTGCCAGCAGCCCCACCGCGGGAGGAAAGGGTGAAGCTTTCTTT
.,TRBJ1-2,.,TRBV20-1,CSASSRNYGYTF,TGCAGTGCTAGTTCCAGAAACTATGGCTACACCTTC
TRBD2,TRBJ2-4,.,TRBV28,CASSPILASAKNIQYF,TGTGCCAGCAGTCCGATACTAGCGTCAGCCAAAAACATTCAGTACTTC
TRBD1,TRBJ1-2,.,TRBV5-1,CASSQGGPNYGYTF,TGCGCCAGCAGCCAAGGGGGCCCTAACTATGGCTACACCTTC
TRBD1,TRBJ2-1,.,TRBV19,CASSIRTGGSYNEQFF,TGTGCCAGTAGCATTCGGACAGGGGGCTCCTACAATGAGCAGTTCTTC
TRBD1,TRBJ1-2,.,TRBV6-5,CASRGDSHYGYTF,TGTGCCAGCAGGGGGGACAGCCACTATGGCTACACCTTC
.,TRBJ1-1,.,TRBV5-4,CASSQGQNTEAFF,TGTGCCAGCAGCCAGGGACAAAACACTGAAGCTTTCTTT
TRBD1,TRBJ2-5,once,TRBV12-3/TRBV12-4,CASSTGTVETQYF,TGTGCCAGCAGTACGGGGACAGTAGAGACCCAGTACTTC
.,TRBJ1-1,.,TRBV29-1,CSAHTGGDTEAFF,TGCAGCGCTCACACCGGTGGGGACACTGAAGCTTTCTTT
.,TRBJ1-1,.,TRBV2,CASNREGGVTEAFF,TGTGCCAGCAATAGAGAGGGGGGTGTCACTGAAGCTTTCTTT
.,TRBJ1-6,.,TRBV5-6,CASSETGRSSYNSPLHF,TGTGCCAGCAGCGAAACGGGCCGCAGCTCCTATAATTCACCCCTCCACTTT
.,TRBJ2-5,.,TRBV6-6,CASSGNRGGFETQYF,TGTGCCAGCAGTGGTAACAGGGGAGGCTTTGAGACCCAGTACTTC
TRBD1,TRBJ2-2,.,TRBV11-3,CASSEGTALPGELFF,TGTGCCAGCAGCGAAGGGACAGCCTTACCCGGGGAGCTGTTTTTT
.,TRBJ1-2,.,TRBV28,CASMDYYGYTF,TGTGCCAGCATGGACTATTATGGCTACACCTTC
.,TRBJ2-3,.,TRBV3-1/TRBV3-2,CASSQDRKTDTQYF,TGTGCCAGCAGCCAGGACAGAAAAACAGATACGCAGTATTTT
.,TRBJ1-2,.,TRBV30,CAWSYGDYGYTF,TGTGCCTGGTCCTATGGAGATTATGGCTACACCTTC
.,TRBJ2-1,.,TRBV6-4,CASSDGGTQQFF,TGTGCCAGCAGTGACGGGGGGACCCAGCAGTTCTTC